Listed below are T cell receptor beta chains from one sample, sequenced in a study of cytomegalovirus exposure and HLA in healthy donors. Sequenced by immunoSEQ multiplex PCR; TCRdb stores in-frame clones only, minus some. The data contain approximately 190,000 clones, approximately 84% of them singletons. Sequencing used PBMCs. These TCRs come from a man aged 50 or older in good health and CMV-seronegative. CDR3s include the opening cysteine and the closing phenylalanine or tryptophan. Each record gives: D gene, V gene, J gene, CDR3 protein, CDR3 DNA. A D gene is named only where the DNA matches it firmly.

>TRBD1|TRBV27|TRBJ2-5
CASRPRTGLTETQYF
TGTGCCAGCAGACCCCGGACAGGGCTGACCGAGACCCAGTACTTC
>TRBD1|TRBV29-1|TRBJ2-3
CSVSGQSTDTQYF
TGCAGCGTTTCGGGACAGTCGACAGATACGCAGTATTTT
>NA|TRBV12-5|TRBJ1-4
CASGSSGRLFF
TGTGCTAGTGGTTCGTCAGGAAGACTGTTTTTT
>NA|TRBV11-2|TRBJ2-7
CASSAWTAPYEQYF
TGTGCCAGCAGCGCCTGGACAGCCCCCTACGAGCAGTACTTC
>NA|TRBV6-6|TRBJ1-5
CASNPPGQPQHF
TGTGCCAGCAACCCCCCGGGACAGCCCCAGCATTTT
>NA|TRBV6-5|TRBJ2-7
CASSYGRASHEQYF
TGTGCCAGCAGTTACGGGCGGGCCTCACACGAGCAGTACTTC
>NA|TRBV18|TRBJ2-7
CASSPTDRPGYEQYF
TGTGCCAGCTCTCCTACCGACAGGCCTGGCTACGAGCAGTACTTC
>TRBD2|TRBV7-9|TRBJ2-5
CASSSPPGGETQYF
TGTGCCAGCAGCTCCCCCCCGGGGGGGGAGACCCAGTACTTC
>TRBD1|TRBV2|TRBJ1-5
CASSAQGAFNQPQHF
TGTGCCAGCAGTGCACAGGGGGCCTTCAATCAGCCCCAGCATTTT
>TRBD1|TRBV5-6|TRBJ2-1
CASSYDGTGPYNEQFF
TGTGCCAGCAGTTACGACGGGACAGGCCCCTACAATGAGCAGTTCTTC
>TRBD1|TRBV6-1|TRBJ1-2
CASRNTGDYGYTF
TGTGCCAGCAGAAATACAGGGGACTATGGCTACACCTTC
>TRBD1|TRBV6-6|TRBJ1-3
CASSYSTGAGNTIYF
TGTGCCAGCAGTTACTCCACAGGGGCAGGAAACACCATATATTTT
>NA|TRBV5-6|TRBJ1-2
CASSLEGLPYGYTF
TGTGCCAGCAGCTTGGAGGGGTTGCCCTATGGCTACACCTTC
>TRBD1|TRBV5-1|TRBJ1-6
CASSDRDSWNSPLHF
TGCGCCAGCAGCGACCGGGACAGTTGGAATTCACCCCTCCACTTT
>TRBD1|TRBV15|TRBJ2-7
CATSRGRGHYEQYF
TGTGCCACCAGCAGGGGCAGGGGGCACTACGAGCAGTACTTC
>TRBD2|TRBV5-6|TRBJ2-4
CASSSSPTSGGVQYF
TGTGCCAGCAGCTCCTCACCGACTAGCGGGGGGGTTCAGTACTTC
>NA|TRBV7-2|TRBJ2-5
CASSPQGTQYF
TGTGCCAGCAGCCCCCAGGGGACCCAGTACTTC